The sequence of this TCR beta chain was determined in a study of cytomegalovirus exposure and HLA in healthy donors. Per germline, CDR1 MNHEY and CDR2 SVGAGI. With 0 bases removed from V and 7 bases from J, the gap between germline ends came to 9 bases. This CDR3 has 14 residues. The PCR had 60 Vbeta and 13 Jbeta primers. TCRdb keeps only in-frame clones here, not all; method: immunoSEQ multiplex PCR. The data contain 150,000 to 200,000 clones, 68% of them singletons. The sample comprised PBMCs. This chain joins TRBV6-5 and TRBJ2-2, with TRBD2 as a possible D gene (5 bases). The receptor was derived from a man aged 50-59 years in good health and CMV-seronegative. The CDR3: CASSYSRAGGELFF. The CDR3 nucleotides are TGTGCCAGCAGTTACTCGCGGGCGGGCGGGGAGCTGTTTTTT.